The next 14 T cell receptor beta chains were all read from a single sample in a study of blood T cell repertoires in COVID-19. Using immunoSEQ multiplex PCR, the repertoire was profiled, and TCRdb retains in-frame clones only, with some absent. This table has approximately 110,000 clones, approximately 62% appearing once. Sequencing input: peripheral blood. Receptor source: a man aged 80 or over with acute or convalescent COVID-19.

J is TRBJ1-5 and V is TRBV7-9; 8 bases agree with TRBD1. The CDR3 has 12 residues. V lost 6 bases, J lost 10 bases, and 5 bases stayed unmatched. In germline, CDR1 is SEHNR, CDR2 FQNEAQ (reference sequence). The chain's CDR3 is CASRGDRGPQHF. CDR3 bases: TGTGCCAGCAGAGGTGACAGGGGACCCCAGCATTTT.

The chain carries TRBV3-1 (or the pseudogene TRBV3-2) and TRBJ1-3; D is undetermined. V lost 4 bases and J 1 base, leaving 17 bases between the germline ends. Germline CDR1 reads LGHDT; CDR2 reads YNNKEL (reference sequence). The length of the CDR3 is 17 residues. This CDR3 reads CASSLKPAGISGNTIYF. The CDR3 DNA reads as TGTGCCAGCAGCCTCAAACCGGCCGGGATTTCTGGAAACACCATATATTTT.

CDR3 nucleotides: TGCAGCGTTGAAGAGCTAGTTCGGCCAGATACGCAGTATTTT. Amino acid sequence: CSVEELVRPDTQYF. The chain is built from TRBV29-1 and TRBJ2-3; D not certain. Trimming shortened V by 0 bases and J by 4 bases, and 11 bases separated the two germline ends. The germline CDR1 and CDR2 sequences are SQVTM and ANQGSEA. This CDR3 has 14 residues.

The J gene is TRBJ2-4, the V gene TRBV5-6, with D possibly TRBD1 on 6 matching bases. The V gene lost 0 bases and the J gene lost 7 bases, with 14 bases spanning the gap. Germline V CDR1 and CDR2: SGHDT, YYEEEE. The CDR3 runs to 15 residues. The chain's CDR3 is CASSLGGLGQNIQYF. The CDR3 DNA reads TGTGCCAGCAGCTTGGGGGGGCTCGGACAGAACATTCAGTACTTC.

The gene calls are TRBV5-1 and TRBJ1-2; D gene ambiguous. The germline V gene has CDR1 SGHRS and CDR2 YFSETQ. The CDR3 covers 13 residues. V lost 1 base and J 6 bases, leaving 10 bases between the germline ends. The CDR3 nucleotides are TGCGCCAGCAGCTTGCTTCACACCGATGGCTACACCTTC. Translating it yields CASSLLHTDGYTF.

CDR3: CASSPGGANVLTF. For the CDR3, the DNA is TGTGCCAGCAGCCCCGGGGGGGCCAACGTCCTGACTTTC. The chain employs TRBV7-3 and TRBJ2-6; no clear D. Looked up from germline, CDR1 is SGHTA and CDR2 is FQGTGA. Between the trimmed V and J ends, which lost 5 bases and 4 bases, there was a span of 6 bases. This CDR3 has 13 residues.

The chain employs TRBV27 and TRBJ2-7, with 10 bases identical to TRBD1. J lost 0 bases, V lost 4 bases, and 0 bases had no gene match. Germline CDR1 and CDR2: MNHEY and SMNVEV (reference sequence). The CDR3 consists of 14 residues. The DNA of the CDR3 is TGTGCCAGCAGTTGGGACAGGGGCTCCTACGAGCAGTACTTC. It encodes CASSWDRGSYEQYF.

A note on this clone: A much larger clone differs by one base, so this may be a read error. Other DNA variants within this sample encode the same CDR3. The V call is TRBV12-3 or TRBV12-4, the J call TRBJ1-5; 7 bases are shared with TRBD1. V was pared by 3 bases and J by 7 bases, with 3 bases of the junction left unmatched. This CDR3 contains 13 residues. Here the CDR3 DNA reads TGTGCCAGCAGTTTCGACAGGGACCAGCCCCAGCATTTT. Translated, it gives CASSFDRDQPQHF.

This clone was observed a handful of times. This rearrangement joins TRBV14 to TRBJ2-3; D gene uncertain. CDR1 and CDR2 (germline): SGHDN, FVKESK. Deletions cut 0 bases from V and 8 bases from J, with 15 bases between. The CDR3 contains 15 residues. The CDR3 region has the DNA TGTGCCAGCAGCCAAGAGAGGCAGCCGTCGGGTACGCAGTATTTT. It translates to CASSQERQPSGTQYF.

The rearrangement joins TRBV29-1 to TRBJ2-3, with 8 nucleotides matching TRBD1. Trimming cost V 4 bases and J 6 bases; bases outside gene matches: 9. Germline-derived CDR1 and CDR2 are SQVTM and ANQGSEA. CDR3 length: 14 amino acids. DNA of the CDR3: TGCAGCGTTGGAACTGACAGGGGAGCGGATACGCAGTATTTT. Encoded protein: CSVGTDRGADTQYF.

The gene calls are TRBV6-2 or TRBV6-3 and TRBJ1-2, with D unresolved. CDR3 length: 14 amino acids. The V end was cut by 6 bases, the J end by 3 bases, with 14 bases between. Germline CDR1 reads MNHEY; CDR2 reads SVGEGT. In DNA, the CDR3 is TGTGCCAGCAGCCAAAACGCAGTTTACTATGGCTACACCTTC. Translating gives CASSQNAVYYGYTF.

This clone occurred a few times. The chain employs TRBV6-1 and TRBJ1-5; D is unclear. The CDR3 contains 14 residues. Trimming left V 3 bases short and J 5 bases short, with 11 bases between. Per germline, CDR1 MNHNS and CDR2 SASEGT. CDR3 sequence (DNA): TGTGCCAGCAGTGAGTTATCGGTCTATCAGCCCCAGCATTTT. Encoded protein: CASSELSVYQPQHF.

The chain employs TRBV3-1 (or the pseudogene TRBV3-2) and TRBJ2-4; 7 positions agree with TRBD1. After removal of 2 bases from V and 1 base from J, the junction contained 2 bases not matched to a gene. Per germline, CDR1 LGHDT and CDR2 YNNKEL (reference sequence). The CDR3 has 15 amino acids. DNA of the CDR3: TGTGCCAGCAGCCAATTGGGACAGGCCAAAAACATTCAGTACTTC. This translates into CASSQLGQAKNIQYF.

This clone showed up just a few times. The gene calls are TRBV19 and TRBJ2-1, with 9 bases lining up with TRBD1. This CDR3 has 16 residues. From germline, CDR1 is LNHDA and CDR2 SQIVND (reference sequence). Germline trimming cut 7 bases from V and 4 bases from J; bases unmatched to any gene: 11. CDR3 sequence reads: CASNDPGQGNYNEQFF. The CDR3 coding sequence is TGTGCCAGTAACGATCCAGGACAGGGGAATTACAATGAGCAGTTCTTC.